This T cell receptor beta chain was sequenced in a study of blood T cell repertoires in COVID-19. On the study more broadly: Sites in the United States, Italy and Spain provided acute and convalescent COVID-19 samples. The analysed material was cDNA or gDNA that came from T cells, B-cell-depleted T cells, or PBMCs.

How the authors handled the data: Cell counts per sample came from amplifying reference gene primers. Sequenced by immunoSEQ multiplex PCR; TCRdb stores in-frame clones only, minus some. The V and J calls and clone size are taken from that table; D and trimming were inferred from the DNA. The table has some 150,000 clones, about 90% seen once. Germline trimming cut 2 bases from V and 7 bases from J; bases unmatched to any gene: 7. This CDR3 has 15 amino acids. Germline CDR1 is SNHLY and CDR2 is FYNNEI. This clonotype was sampled from a woman aged 55-75 years with active or convalescent COVID-19. The chain couples TRBV2 to TRBJ2-2; 7 nucleotides agree with TRBD1. The sample was peripheral blood. Here the CDR3 reads CASSEKGQGDGELFF. For the CDR3, the DNA is TGTGCCAGCAGTGAAAAAGGGCAGGGGGACGGGGAGCTGTTTTTT.